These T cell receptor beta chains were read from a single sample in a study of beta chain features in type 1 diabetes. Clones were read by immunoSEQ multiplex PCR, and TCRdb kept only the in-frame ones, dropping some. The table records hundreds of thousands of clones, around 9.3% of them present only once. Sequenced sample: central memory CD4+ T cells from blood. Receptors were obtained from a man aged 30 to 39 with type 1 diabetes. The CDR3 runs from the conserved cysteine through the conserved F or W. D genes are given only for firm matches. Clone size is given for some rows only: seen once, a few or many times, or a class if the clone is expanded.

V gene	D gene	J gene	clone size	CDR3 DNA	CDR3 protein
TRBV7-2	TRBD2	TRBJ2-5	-	TGTGCCAGCAGCTTAGTTCTAGGCGGGGGGGCCCGGGAGACCCAGTACTTC	CASSLVLGGGARETQYF
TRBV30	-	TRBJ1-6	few	TGTGCCTGGAGTGTGGATTCACCCCTCCACTTT	CAWSVDSPLHF
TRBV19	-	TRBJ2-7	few	TGTGCCAGTAGTATGGGACGCAGCTCCTACGAGCAGTACTTC	CASSMGRSSYEQYF
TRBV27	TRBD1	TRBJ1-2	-	TGTGCCAGCAGGACAGGGCAGATTAACTATGGCTACACCTTC	CASRTGQINYGYTF
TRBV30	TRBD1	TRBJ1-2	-	TGTGCCTGGAGTTATGGGACAGCTATAGGTGTCGGCTACACCTTC	CAWSYGTAIGVGYTF
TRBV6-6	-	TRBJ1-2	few	TGTGCCAGCAAGCCAGGGGTTGGCTACACCTTC	CASKPGVGYTF
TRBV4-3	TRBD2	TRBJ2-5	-	TGCGCCAGCAGCCAAGATAGGGAGATAGCGGGGGATGAGACCCAGTACTTC	CASSQDREIAGDETQYF
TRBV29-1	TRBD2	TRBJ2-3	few	TGCAGCGTGGAGACTAGCGGGGCCTCAGATACGCAGTATTTT	CSVETSGASDTQYF
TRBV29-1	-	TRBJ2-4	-	TGCAGCGTTGGCGACTCCCGCTTAGTGGCCAAAAACATTCAGTACTTC	CSVGDSRLVAKNIQYF
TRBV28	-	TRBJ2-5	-	TGTGCCAGCAGTTTTTCAGGACAGAAACAAGAGACCCAGTACTTC	CASSFSGQKQETQYF
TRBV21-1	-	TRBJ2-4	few	TGTGCCAGCAGCAAAGGGGGTGGGTGGACAGGGGACAAAAACATTCAGTACTTC	CASSKGGGWTGDKNIQYF
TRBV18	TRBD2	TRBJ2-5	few	TGTGCCAGCTCACCACCAACTAGCGGTCAAGAGACCCAGTACTTC	CASSPPTSGQETQYF
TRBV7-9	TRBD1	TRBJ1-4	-	TGTGCCAGCAGCTTCCCGCCAGGGGGCGCAAACCACGGGGAAAAACTGTTTTTT	CASSFPPGGANHGEKLFF
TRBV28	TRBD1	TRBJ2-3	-	TGTGCCAGCACTGCAGGGGGCCTCACAGATACGCAGTATTTT	CASTAGGLTDTQYF
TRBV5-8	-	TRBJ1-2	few	TGTGCCAGCAGCTTGGTTACAGGGCATTCGGGCTATGGCTACACCTTC	CASSLVTGHSGYGYTF
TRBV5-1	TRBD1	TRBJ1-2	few	TGCGCCAGCAGCCTTGGGACAGGGGACGGCTACACCTTC	CASSLGTGDGYTF
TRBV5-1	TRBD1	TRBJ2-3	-	TGCGCCAGCAGCCCTGGACAGGGATGGACAGATACGCAGTATTTT	CASSPGQGWTDTQYF
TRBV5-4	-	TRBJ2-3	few	TGTGCCAGCAGCTGGGACACAGATACGCAGTATTTT	CASSWDTDTQYF
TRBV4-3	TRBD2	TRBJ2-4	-	TGCGCCAGCAGCCAAGTACTAGCGGGGGCCAAAAACATTCAGTACTTC	CASSQVLAGAKNIQYF
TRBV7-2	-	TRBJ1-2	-	TGTGCCAGCAGCTTAAGGTCGGACGACTTGCGTGGCTACACCTTC	CASSLRSDDLRGYTF
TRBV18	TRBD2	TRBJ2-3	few	TGTGCCAGCTCACCAAGACTAGCGGGGGTCACAGATACGCAGTATTTT	CASSPRLAGVTDTQYF
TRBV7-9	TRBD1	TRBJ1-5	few	TGTGCCAGCACCGGACAGGGGGCGCACGGAGGCAATCAGCCCCAGCATTTT	CASTGQGAHGGNQPQHF
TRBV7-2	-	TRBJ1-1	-	TGTGCCAGCAGCCTTATCGATGGGGGCGACACTGAAGCTTTCTTT	CASSLIDGGDTEAFF
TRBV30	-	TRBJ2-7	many	TGTGCCTGGAGTGAGAGTGACGAGCAGTACTTC	CAWSESDEQYF
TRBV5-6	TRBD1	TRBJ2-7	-	TGTGCCAGCAGCTTCACGGGACAGGGAAGAGGCGAGCAGTACTTC	CASSFTGQGRGEQYF
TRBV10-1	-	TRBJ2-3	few	TGCGCCAGCGGGGACAGCACAGATACGCAGTATTTT	CASGDSTDTQYF
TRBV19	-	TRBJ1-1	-	TGTGCCAGTAGCATCGGGACATCCGACACTGAAGCTTTCTTT	CASSIGTSDTEAFF
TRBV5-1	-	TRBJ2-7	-	TGCGCCAGCAGCTTAGAAAAGCCTACCTACGAGCAGTACTTC	CASSLEKPTYEQYF
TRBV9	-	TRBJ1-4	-	TGTGCCAGCACCCCCGATGGGTCCGGGGAAGAAAAACTGTTTTTT	CASTPDGSGEEKLFF
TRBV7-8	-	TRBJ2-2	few	TGTGCCAGCAGGCAACTCACGAACACCGGGGAGCTGTTTTTT	CASRQLTNTGELFF
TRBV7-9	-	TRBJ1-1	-	TGTGCCAGCAGCTCCCAGAGGGCGGACACTGAAGCTTTCTTT	CASSSQRADTEAFF
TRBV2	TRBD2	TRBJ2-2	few	TGTGCCAGCACAATAGCGGGGGGAGCGAACACCGGGGAGCTGTTTTTT	CASTIAGGANTGELFF